A selection of T cell receptor beta chains follows, all from one sample in a study of blood T cell repertoires in COVID-19. Method: immunoSEQ multiplex PCR; TCRdb's copy keeps in-frame clones and lacks some. The sample holds 100,000 to 140,000 clones; about nine tenths are singletons and the top ten take roughly 1.2%. The sample was peripheral blood. The receptors were gathered from a woman aged 25 to 45 with acute or convalescent COVID-19. The conserved cysteine and the conserved F or W are not part of the CDR3 here. Each record gives: V gene, J gene, CDR3 protein.

>TRBV10-3|TRBJ1-5
AISDASQPQH
>TRBV6-1|TRBJ2-1
ASSELWGDEQF
>TRBV18|TRBJ1-2
ASSPGDTNYGYT
>TRBV11-2|TRBJ1-1
ASSLVLGRYTEAF
>TRBV7-6|TRBJ2-3
ASSWTSGDADTQY
>TRBV18|TRBJ1-1
ASSPRQENTEAF
>TRBV18|TRBJ1-1
ASSPLQGDTEAF
>TRBV28|TRBJ2-3
ASSLAGGISDTQY
>TRBV23-1|TRBJ1-2
ASSQYGQVVRTTNYGYT
>TRBV18|TRBJ2-7
ASSPLGQNYEQY
>TRBV7-2|TRBJ1-2
ASRPRVMANYGYT
>TRBV7-3|TRBJ2-7
ASSLAAGERYEQY
>TRBV19|TRBJ1-2
ASRTAGVNYGYT
>TRBV30|TRBJ2-7
AGAQGISYEQY
>TRBV6-4|TRBJ1-5
ASSDSKGDPSTSNQPQH
>TRBV7-7|TRBJ2-5
ASSLFAEQETQY
>TRBV4-2|TRBJ1-5
ASSQATNQPQH
>TRBV11-2|TRBJ1-3
ASRQPGQGGNTIY
>TRBV18|TRBJ1-1
ASSPQGAGGLGAF
>TRBV5-1|TRBJ2-2
ASSASGANTGELF
>TRBV27|TRBJ1-4
ASSTRQKQTNEKLF
>TRBV6-5|TRBJ2-7
ASTRTETYEQY